This TCR beta chain emerged from a study of somatic mutations in cytotoxic T cells in rheumatoid arthritis (dated by TCRdb to 2016 to 2017). Concerning the study at large: Patient peripheral blood (less than 31 ml EDTA) was drawn right after diagnosis and before any treatment started. A FACSAria II or Sony SH800 was used to flow-sort some V beta antibody-stained T-cell populations at nearly 100% purity, and TCRB sequencing was also done on sorted V beta1+ cells. Whether expanded CD8+ T-cell clones in untreated, newly diagnosed rheumatoid arthritis carry somatic mutations was the study question, and clonality was characterized with TCRB deep sequencing. A total of some 68 rheumatoid arthritis patients and 20 or so healthy controls underwent TCRB deep sequencing. Patient and control groups had essentially identical median ages. General findings and caveats noted by the study authors: The expanded CD8+ clones had unknown antigen targets, and not appearing in virus-specific databases did not rule out that they were virus-specific. Healthy controls showed no age-related increase in CD8+ clonality, whereas patients did (Spearman r ≈ 0.47). The slight underrepresentation of TRBV07 in patients was not corrected for multiple comparisons. Rheumatoid arthritis patients and age-matched healthy controls did not significantly differ in CD8+ T-cell clonality. Several identical CD8+ TCRB sequences were found in both blood and synovial fluid, and in about an eighth of the roughly 60 patients the largest CD8+ clone exceeded 20% of CD8+ cells.

This clone was found once. This receptor's antigen is unknown. Nothing much larger sits one base from this clone, and base qualities are not available. Sequencing of TCRB CDR3 was done on genomic DNA with the immunoSEQ assay. The authors' analysis ran thus. Only a few patient CD8+ clones larger than 1% matched published virus-specific TCRB sequences when compared against them. Analyses were restricted to productive TCRB rearrangements. Clonality was calculated as a Shannon entropy-based productive clonality index, and a clone was defined by a unique TCRB CDR3 sequence. The template counts of each clone relative to the total templates per sample were used to calculate repertoire overlap between two samples. Flow cytometry-measured V-gene usage correlated with V-gene usage from TCRB sequencing, with a Spearman r of approximately 0.55. Not all clones reach the TCRdb copy of this immuneACCESS table, which keeps in-frame sequences only. Checked studies attribute under half of the gap to unresolved V genes and leave the rest unexplained. V and J calls plus clone size are reproduced from that table; the DNA served to infer D and trimming. This sample has approximately 7,900 clones in its table, and more than 60% of those were observed once. Less than 45% of the sample belongs to the ten largest clones.

Positive magnetic bead selection on an AutoMACS was used to isolate CD4+ and CD8+ cells, with flow cytometry used to check purity. Clonal expansions were first screened by flow cytometry with a TCR V beta antibody panel, then characterized by TCRB deep sequencing of sorted CD8+ fractions. Peripheral blood mononuclear cells were isolated by Ficoll-Paque PLUS density gradient separation. Using Nucleospin Tissue or Tissue XS kits, DNA was extracted from CD4-enriched, CD8-enriched or PBMC samples, with quantification by a Qubit 2.0 fluorometer. For this chain, trimming is 7 bases at the V end and 12 bases at the J end, and the number of junction bases without a gene match is 5. CDR1 is given as MNHNS and CDR2 as SASEGT, both from the germline V gene. The CDR3 runs 12 amino acids, cysteine and phenylalanine included. The kept DNA is CDR3 alone, 36 bases in frame from the first base.

This sequence was found in an adult with rheumatoid arthritis. Sequencing was performed on CD8+ T cells sorted from blood. Rearrangement joined TRBV6-1 to TRBJ1-5, with 11 bases aligning to TRBD1. The sequenced DNA is TGTGCCAGCAAGTTGGGACAGGGGGTCCAGCATTTT. This codes for CASKLGQGVQHF.